One and the same sample provided the 24 T cell receptor beta chains below, sequenced in a study of blood T cell repertoires in COVID-19 (dated by TCRdb to about 2020). Receptor libraries were prepared by the immunoSEQ multiplex PCR assay. Entries here come from immuneACCESS through TCRdb and include only in-frame sequences with V and J called. Some clones fail to appear in such tables; in the studies checked, an unresolved V gene covers under half of the shortfall, and the cause of the remainder is unknown. Present in this sample are 150,000 or so clones, approximately 80% of which were seen just once. The ten largest clones capture approximately 12% of the sample. Sequenced sample: PBMCs or T cells enriched from blood (not recorded which). The source of these receptors is a man aged 45-60 years who had recovered from COVID-19.

The chain has TRBV7-2 and TRBJ2-2; D possibly corresponds to TRBD2 (7 bases). The V end lost 4 bases, the J end lost 2 bases, and 11 bases lay between the germline ends. CDR3 length: 15 residues. In germline, CDR1 is SGHTA, CDR2 FQGNSA. CDR3 DNA sequence: TGTGCCAGCAGCTCGGGGGGCACCAACACCGGGGAGCTGTTTTTT. Protein product: CASSSGGTNTGELFF.

This rearrangement joins TRBV19 to TRBJ2-3; 13 bases agree with TRBD2. The CDR3 extends over 16 amino acids. The V gene's germline CDR1 is LNHDA and CDR2 SQIVND (reference sequence). J gave up 3 bases and V 5 bases, and 5 bases lay outside the gene matches. The CDR3 loop is CASSPGTSGETDTQYF. CDR3 coding DNA: TGTGCCAGTAGTCCTGGGACTAGCGGGGAAACAGATACGCAGTATTTT.

The chain couples TRBV5-1 to TRBJ2-5; perhaps TRBD1 as D (6 bases). The germline V gene encodes CDR1 SGHRS and CDR2 YFSETQ. This CDR3 contains 15 residues. Trimming left V 3 bases short and J 5 bases short, with 17 bases between. The CDR3 reads CASSSGSGAWETQYF. The CDR3, as DNA: TGCGCCAGCAGCTCCGGCTCAGGGGCGTGGGAGACCCAGTACTTC. Full variable domain (remainder filled in from reference TRBV5-1 and TRBJ2-5): KAGVTQTPRYLIKTRGQQVTLSCSPISGHRSVSWYQQTPGQGLQFLFEYFSETQRNKGNFPGRFSGRQFSNSRSEMNVSTLELGDSALYLCASSSGSGAWETQYFGPGTRLLVL.

This clone is a singleton in its sample. This rearrangement joins TRBV7-3 to TRBJ1-1, with D maybe TRBD1 (6 bases). Germline CDR1 and CDR2: SGHTA and FQGTGA. The V gene lost 1 base and the J gene lost 1 base, with 10 bases spanning the gap. The length of the CDR3 is 15 residues. The CDR3 DNA reads TGTGCCAGCAGCTTAATGGGACAAGAGAACACTGAAGCTTTCTTT. This sequence encodes CASSLMGQENTEAFF.

The genes are TRBV11-2 and TRBJ2-1, with D unresolved. V lost 1 base and J lost 8, with 6 bases in between. Per the germline V gene, CDR1 is SGHAT and CDR2 is FQNNGV. The CDR3 runs to 12 residues. The CDR3 DNA reads TGTGCCAGCAGCTTAGTAGTGGATGAGCAGTTCTTC. Encoded protein: CASSLVVDEQFF.

The chain recombines TRBV30 with TRBJ1-2, with D unresolved. The CDR3 consists of 13 residues. Germline V gene lookup returns CDR1 GTSNPN and CDR2 SVGIG (reference sequence). Trimming removed 0 bases at V and 12 bases at J, with 17 bases between. The CDR3 sequence is CAWSVLVQATHTF. DNA for the CDR3: TGTGCCTGGAGTGTATTGGTCCAGGCGACGCACACCTTC.

This rearrangement joins TRBV14 to TRBJ1-6; D perhaps matches TRBD1 (5 bases). The CDR3 consists of 15 residues. The V gene lost 1 base and the J gene lost 10 bases, with 14 bases spanning the gap. Looked up from germline, CDR1 is SGHDN and CDR2 is FVKESK. This CDR3 is CASSQVGGGFSPLHF. CDR3 sequence (DNA): TGTGCCAGCAGCCAAGTGGGGGGAGGGTTCTCACCCCTCCACTTT.

This clone was picked up one time. The chain links TRBV10-3 to TRBJ2-5; a weak D match, TRBD1 (6 bases). The V gene lost 0 bases and the J gene lost 5 bases, with 10 bases spanning the gap. Germline V gene data show CDR1 as ENHRY and CDR2 as SYGVKD. CDR3 size: 14 residues. As DNA, the CDR3 is TGTGCCATCAGTGAGTCGACAGGTGGGGAGACCCAGTACTTC. This codes for CAISESTGGETQYF.

This clone is a singleton in its sample. The chain is built from TRBV28 and TRBJ2-1; 8 bases are a match to TRBD1. This CDR3 comprises 15 residues. Trimming took 7 bases from V and 5 from J; bases not matched to a gene: 10. Germline V gives CDR1 MDHEN, CDR2 SYDVKM. The CDR3 DNA is TGTGCCAGCACTACCGGGACAGGACGAAACAATGAGCAGTTCTTC. Amino acid sequence: CASTTGTGRNNEQFF.

The chain couples TRBV4-2 to TRBJ2-2; TRBD2 agrees at 8 bases. Germline V lookup: CDR1 LGHNA, CDR2 YNFKEQ. This CDR3 has 17 residues. The trim removed 0 bases at V and 5 bases at J, leaving 8 bases unmatched. CDR3 sequence reads: CASSQDVTGGPTGELFF. The CDR3 DNA reads as TGTGCCAGCAGCCAAGATGTGACGGGGGGGCCAACCGGGGAGCTGTTTTTT.

This clone was observed once. The J gene is TRBJ1-2, the V gene TRBV7-2; TRBD1 is a possible D gene (6 bases). The CDR3 has 15 residues. Germline V gene data show CDR1 as SGHTA and CDR2 as FQGNSA. V lost 2 bases and J lost 8, with 18 bases in between. The CDR3 nucleotides are TGTGCCAGCAGCTTAACCAGCCTCGTTAGGGGGGGCTACACCTTC. It translates to CASSLTSLVRGGYTF. Drawing the rest from reference TRBV7-2 and TRBJ1-2, the complete variable domain is GAGVSQSPSNKVTEKGKDVELRCDPISGHTALYWYRQSLGQGLEFLIYFQGNSAPDKSGLPSDRFSAERTGGSVSTLTIQRTQQEDSAVYLCASSLTSLVRGGYTFGSGTRLTVV.

This clone was recorded at least ten times. The chain couples TRBV2 to TRBJ1-5; D is possibly TRBD1 (5 bases). The CDR3 has 14 amino acids. Germline CDR1 and CDR2: SNHLY and FYNNEI. Trimming removed 6 bases from V and 6 bases from J, with 15 bases in between. In nucleotides, the CDR3 is TGTGCCAGCAGCGTCGACAGCATAGGTCAGCCCCAGCATTTT. Its protein product is CASSVDSIGQPQHF.

The chain links TRBV9 to TRBJ1-4; perhaps TRBD1 as D (6 bases). The ends were cut back, 3 bases at V and 0 bases at J, with 12 bases in the middle. Germline V gene lookup returns CDR1 SGDLS and CDR2 YYNGEE. The CDR3 spans 16 residues. The CDR3 region has the DNA TGTGCCAGCAGCGGTGGGACAATAGCAACTAATGAAAAACTGTTTTTT. It codes for CASSGGTIATNEKLFF.

The CDR3, as DNA: TGCGCCAGCGGCGGGACAGGGGCTACGGAGACCCAGTACTTC. It codes for CASGGTGATETQYF. This chain connects TRBV5-1 to TRBJ2-5; 10 bases are a match to TRBD1. Trimming cost V 7 bases and J 5 bases; bases outside gene matches: 8. CDR1 is SGHRS, CDR2 YFSETQ, per germline. This CDR3 spans 14 amino acids.

The CDR3 here is CASSRDRDPQHQPQHF. The CDR3 DNA reads as TGTGCCAGCAGCCGGGACAGGGACCCACAGCATCAGCCCCAGCATTTT. This sequence joins TRBV7-8 and TRBJ1-5; the match to TRBD1 covers 9 bases. Germline lookup yields CDR1 SGHVS and CDR2 FQNEAQ. The length of the CDR3 is 16 residues. V gave up 5 bases and J gave up 5 bases; unmatched junction bases: 10. Based on the CDR3 plus reference TRBV7-8 and TRBJ1-5, the full variable domain is GAGVSQSPRYKVAKRGQDVALRCDPISGHVSLFWYQQALGQGPEFLTYFQNEAQLDKSGLPSDRFFAERPEGSVSTLKIQRTQQEDSAVYLCASSRDRDPQHQPQHFGDGTRLSIL.

The rearrangement links TRBV4-1 to TRBJ1-5, with a tentative D call TRBD1 (5 bases). Trimming shortened V by 4 bases and J by 0 bases, and 13 bases separated the two germline ends. The CDR3 totals 16 residues. Germline V gives CDR1 MGHRA, CDR2 YSYEKL. The CDR3 nucleotides are TGCGCCAGCAGCCTGGGAGGGGACCTTAGCAATCAGCCCCAGCATTTT. Amino acids: CASSLGGDLSNQPQHF.

The chain couples TRBV4-1 to TRBJ2-5, with 7 bases matching TRBD1. The CDR3 contains 14 residues. V shed 6 bases, J shed 5 bases, and the junction held 9 bases outside the gene matches. Germline V gene sequence: CDR1 MGHRA, CDR2 YSYEKL. The CDR3 nucleotides are TGCGCCAGCAGTCAATTACAGGGGCTGGAGACCCAGTACTTC. It yields the protein CASSQLQGLETQYF.

The gene calls are TRBV5-1 and TRBJ2-3, with 7 bases matching TRBD1. With 2 bases clipped from V and 3 bases from J, the junction kept 15 bases outside the gene matches. Germline assignment: CDR1 SGHRS and CDR2 YFSETQ. The CDR3 is made up of 18 amino acids. CDR3: CASSFRLIPGQLTDTQYF. In DNA, the CDR3 is TGCGCCAGCAGCTTCAGACTCATTCCGGGACAGCTTACAGATACGCAGTATTTT.

This rearrangement joins TRBV6-9 to TRBJ1-3, with D possibly TRBD1 on 5 matching bases. The CDR3 has 14 residues. CDR1 and CDR2 (germline): MNHGY, SVAAGI. With 10 bases removed from V and 0 bases from J, the gap between germline ends came to 13 bases. Here the CDR3 DNA reads TGTGCCATCTACGGGCAGGGCTCTGGAAACACCATATATTTT. Translated, it gives CAIYGQGSGNTIYF.

J is TRBJ1-3 and V is TRBV2; tentatively, D is TRBD1 (5 bases). V was trimmed by 6 bases and J by 4 bases, leaving 13 bases between them. This CDR3 is 14 amino acids long. Per germline, CDR1 SNHLY and CDR2 FYNNEI. The CDR3 region has the DNA TGTGCCAGCAGCCGGATGGACACGGGAAACACCATATATTTT. This encodes CASSRMDTGNTIYF.

J is TRBJ1-2 and V is TRBV1; the D call TRBD1 from the table was never checked on the DNA. TRBV1 is deemed a pseudogene. CDR3 length equals 18 residues. The CDR3: CTSSQGYKIQHFVYGYTF. The CDR3 DNA reads as TGCACCAGCAGCCAAGGTTACAAAATACAGCATTTCGTCTATGGCTACACCTTC.

The rearrangement uses TRBV27 and TRBJ2-5, with D possibly being TRBD1 (5 bases). CDR1 is MNHEY and CDR2 is SMNVEV in the germline V gene (reference sequence). The germline V and J ends were trimmed by 3 bases and 2 bases, with 10 bases remaining between them. This CDR3 comprises 14 residues. The CDR3 DNA is TGTGCCAGCAGTTTCAAGGGGTGGCAAGAGACCCAGTACTTC. This translates into CASSFKGWQETQYF.

CDR3 sequence reads: CASSQDEWRTGTEAFF. The CDR3 DNA reads as TGCGCCAGCAGCCAAGATGAATGGCGGACAGGGACTGAAGCTTTCTTT. The chain is built from TRBV4-3 and TRBJ1-1; 8 bases are shared with TRBD1. Germline-derived CDR1 and CDR2 are LGHNA and YSLEER. Unmatched junction bases numbered 8, after V lost 0 bases and J lost 5 bases. The CDR3 is 16 amino acids.

A single count supports this clone. The V call is TRBV28, the J call TRBJ1-2; 7 positions agree with TRBD1. Germline V CDR1 and CDR2: MDHEN, SYDVKM. The V and J ends lost 5 bases and 3 bases, in that order; junction bases with no gene match: 9. The CDR3 is 15 amino acids. The chain's CDR3 is CASSDRQGSYYGYTF. The CDR3 nucleotides read TGTGCCAGCAGTGATCGACAGGGCTCTTACTATGGCTACACCTTC.